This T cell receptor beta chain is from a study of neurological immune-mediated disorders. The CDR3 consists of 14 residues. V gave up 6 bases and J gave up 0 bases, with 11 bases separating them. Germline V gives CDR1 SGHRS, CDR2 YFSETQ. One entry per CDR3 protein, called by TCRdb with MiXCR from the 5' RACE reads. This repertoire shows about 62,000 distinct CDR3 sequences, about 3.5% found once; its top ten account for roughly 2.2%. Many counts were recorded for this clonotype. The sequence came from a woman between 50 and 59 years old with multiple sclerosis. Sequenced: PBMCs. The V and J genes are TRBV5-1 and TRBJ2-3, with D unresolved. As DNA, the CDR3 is TGCGCCAGCATCCCGGGCCCTAGCACAGATACGCAGTATTTT. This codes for CASIPGPSTDTQYF.